Listed below are T cell receptor beta chains from one sample, sequenced in a study of blood T cell repertoires in COVID-19. The repertoire was sequenced with immunoSEQ multiplex PCR; TCRdb's copy has only in-frame clones and lacks some. The table includes roughly 150,000 clones, 70% to 90% detected once. Specimen: peripheral blood. These receptors all stem from a woman aged 80 or over with COVID-19, enrolled during active disease. Each CDR3 is given with its conserved first and last residue. Fields, in order: clone size, V gene, J gene, D gene, CDR3 protein, CDR3 DNA. D genes are given only for firm matches. Expanded clones get a size class; other rows say once, few or many, or leave the size out.

clone size: NA
V gene: TRBV4-1
J gene: TRBJ1-2
D gene: NA
CDR3 protein: CASSHPRRSTNYGYTF
CDR3 DNA: TGCGCCAGCAGCCACCCGAGACGGAGTACTAACTATGGCTACACCTTC

clone size: NA
V gene: TRBV6-5
J gene: TRBJ1-5
D gene: NA
CDR3 protein: CASRLTGNQPQHF
CDR3 DNA: TGTGCCAGCAGATTAACAGGGAATCAGCCCCAGCATTTT

clone size: NA
V gene: TRBV6-6
J gene: TRBJ2-2
D gene: TRBD1
CDR3 protein: CASSYAQGMAGELFF
CDR3 DNA: TGTGCCAGCAGTTACGCACAGGGGATGGCCGGGGAGCTGTTTTTT

clone size: NA
V gene: TRBV2
J gene: TRBJ2-7
D gene: TRBD1
CDR3 protein: CASSDRVMDLREQYF
CDR3 DNA: TGTGCCAGCAGCGACAGGGTAATGGACTTGAGGGAGCAGTACTTC

clone size: NA
V gene: TRBV5-1
J gene: TRBJ2-7
D gene: NA
CDR3 protein: CASSFPDSYEQYF
CDR3 DNA: TGCGCCAGCAGCTTCCCAGACTCATACGAGCAGTACTTC

clone size: NA
V gene: TRBV5-1
J gene: TRBJ2-5
D gene: TRBD2
CDR3 protein: CASSSGLADVSQETQYF
CDR3 DNA: TGCGCCAGCAGCTCGGGACTAGCGGATGTCTCCCAAGAGACCCAGTACTTC

clone size: NA
V gene: TRBV10-3
J gene: TRBJ2-2
D gene: NA
CDR3 protein: CAISGQGGSTGELFF
CDR3 DNA: TGTGCCATCAGTGGACAGGGAGGCAGCACCGGGGAGCTGTTTTTT

clone size: few
V gene: TRBV2
J gene: TRBJ1-2
D gene: NA
CDR3 protein: CASSYTTKSNYGYTF
CDR3 DNA: TGTGCCAGCAGCTATACTACAAAATCCAACTATGGCTACACCTTC

clone size: NA
V gene: TRBV5-1
J gene: TRBJ1-1
D gene: NA
CDR3 protein: CASSLTTGFPEAFF
CDR3 DNA: TGCGCCAGCAGCCTAACTACAGGGTTTCCTGAAGCTTTCTTT

clone size: NA
V gene: TRBV6-5
J gene: TRBJ1-4
D gene: NA
CDR3 protein: CASMRHQNEKLFF
CDR3 DNA: TGTGCCAGCATGAGGCACCAAAATGAAAAACTGTTTTTT

clone size: NA
V gene: TRBV20-1
J gene: TRBJ2-1
D gene: TRBD2
CDR3 protein: CSASPPGAGVNWGQFF
CDR3 DNA: TGCAGTGCTAGTCCCCCGGGAGCGGGGGTCAATTGGGGGCAGTTCTTC

clone size: NA
V gene: TRBV7-3
J gene: TRBJ2-7
D gene: NA
CDR3 protein: CASSFGSGTEQYF
CDR3 DNA: TGTGCCAGCAGCTTTGGGAGCGGCACCGAGCAGTACTTC

clone size: NA
V gene: TRBV6-5
J gene: TRBJ2-7
D gene: NA
CDR3 protein: CASSYSQEIFSYEQYF
CDR3 DNA: TGTGCCAGCAGTTACTCGCAGGAAATATTCTCCTACGAGCAGTACTTC

clone size: NA
V gene: TRBV19
J gene: TRBJ2-5
D gene: TRBD2
CDR3 protein: CASMRTSSTGTQYF
CDR3 DNA: TGTGCCAGTATGAGGACTAGCTCAACGGGGACCCAGTACTTC

clone size: NA
V gene: TRBV5-5
J gene: TRBJ1-5
D gene: NA
CDR3 protein: CASSRRTEDSNQPQHF
CDR3 DNA: TGTGCCAGCAGCAGACGGACAGAAGATAGCAATCAGCCCCAGCATTTT

clone size: NA
V gene: TRBV18
J gene: TRBJ1-1
D gene: TRBD1
CDR3 protein: CASSGQGNTEAFF
CDR3 DNA: TGTGCCAGCTCAGGACAGGGGAACACTGAAGCTTTCTTT

clone size: NA
V gene: TRBV5-1
J gene: TRBJ1-2
D gene: TRBD1
CDR3 protein: CASSLFQGDYGYTF
CDR3 DNA: TGCGCCAGCAGCTTGTTTCAGGGGGACTATGGCTACACCTTC

clone size: NA
V gene: TRBV3-1/TRBV3-2
J gene: TRBJ1-6
D gene: NA
CDR3 protein: CASSQGRGYNSPLHF
CDR3 DNA: TGTGCCAGCAGCCAAGGCAGGGGCTATAATTCACCCCTCCACTTT

clone size: once
V gene: TRBV2
J gene: TRBJ2-3
D gene: NA
CDR3 protein: CASSFSGLSTDTQYF
CDR3 DNA: TGTGCCAGCAGTTTCAGCGGGCTAAGCACAGATACGCAGTATTTT

clone size: NA
V gene: TRBV28
J gene: TRBJ1-2
D gene: NA
CDR3 protein: CASSLGESYGYTF
CDR3 DNA: TGTGCCAGCAGTTTAGGAGAGTCCTATGGCTACACCTTC

clone size: NA
V gene: TRBV29-1
J gene: TRBJ2-1
D gene: TRBD1
CDR3 protein: CSVGQGSHNEQFF
CDR3 DNA: TGCAGCGTCGGACAGGGTTCCCACAATGAGCAGTTCTTC

clone size: NA
V gene: TRBV21-1
J gene: TRBJ2-1
D gene: NA
CDR3 protein: CASSKYWVLPGWNLVANEQFF
CDR3 DNA: TGTGCCAGCAGCAAATATTGGGTCTTGCCGGGTTGGAACCTTGTCGCCAATGAGCAGTTCTTC

clone size: NA
V gene: TRBV7-9
J gene: TRBJ2-5
D gene: NA
CDR3 protein: CASSLREYQETQYF
CDR3 DNA: TGTGCCAGCAGCTTAAGGGAGTACCAAGAGACCCAGTACTTC